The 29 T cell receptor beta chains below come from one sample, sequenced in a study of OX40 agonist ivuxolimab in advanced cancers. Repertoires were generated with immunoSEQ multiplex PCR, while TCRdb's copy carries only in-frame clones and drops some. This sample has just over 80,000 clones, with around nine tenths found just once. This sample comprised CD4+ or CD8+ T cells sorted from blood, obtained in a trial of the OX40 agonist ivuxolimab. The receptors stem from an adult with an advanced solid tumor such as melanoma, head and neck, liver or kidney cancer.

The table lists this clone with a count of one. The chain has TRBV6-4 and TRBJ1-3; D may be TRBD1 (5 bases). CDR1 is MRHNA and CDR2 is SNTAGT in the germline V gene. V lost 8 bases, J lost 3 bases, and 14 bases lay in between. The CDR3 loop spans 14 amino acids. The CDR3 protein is CASPGPTDGNTIYF. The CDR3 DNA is TGTGCCAGCCCGGGACCGACAGATGGAAACACCATATATTTT.

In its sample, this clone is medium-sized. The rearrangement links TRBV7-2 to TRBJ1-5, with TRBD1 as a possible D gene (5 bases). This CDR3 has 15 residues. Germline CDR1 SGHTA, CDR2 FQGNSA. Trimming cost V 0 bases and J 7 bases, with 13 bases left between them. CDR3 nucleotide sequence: TGTGCCAGCAGCTTAGCAGTCGAGGGACGGCAGCCCCAGCATTTT. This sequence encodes CASSLAVEGRQPQHF.

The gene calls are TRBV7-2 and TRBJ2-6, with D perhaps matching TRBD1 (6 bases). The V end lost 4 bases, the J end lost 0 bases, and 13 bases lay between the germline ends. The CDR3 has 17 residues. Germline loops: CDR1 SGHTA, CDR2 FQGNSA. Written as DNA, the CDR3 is TGTGCCAGCAGCTCAGGGGCCCCTAGCTCTGGGGCCAACGTCCTGACTTTC. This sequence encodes CASSSGAPSSGANVLTF. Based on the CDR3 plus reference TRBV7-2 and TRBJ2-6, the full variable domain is GAGVSQSPSNKVTEKGKDVELRCDPISGHTALYWYRQSLGQGLEFLIYFQGNSAPDKSGLPSDRFSAERTGGSVSTLTIQRTQQEDSAVYLCASSSGAPSSGANVLTFGAGSRLTVL.

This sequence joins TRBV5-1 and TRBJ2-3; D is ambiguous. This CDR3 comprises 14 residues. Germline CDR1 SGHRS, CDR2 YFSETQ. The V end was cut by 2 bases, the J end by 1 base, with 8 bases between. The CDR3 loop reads CASSLNLGTDTQYF. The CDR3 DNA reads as TGCGCCAGCAGCTTAAACCTCGGCACAGATACGCAGTATTTT.

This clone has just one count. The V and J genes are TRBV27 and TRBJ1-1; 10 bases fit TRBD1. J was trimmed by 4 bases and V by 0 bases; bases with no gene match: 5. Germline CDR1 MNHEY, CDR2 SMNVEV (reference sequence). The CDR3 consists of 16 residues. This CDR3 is CASSLSPGTGATEAFF. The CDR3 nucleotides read TGTGCCAGCAGTTTATCACCCGGGACAGGGGCCACTGAAGCTTTCTTT.

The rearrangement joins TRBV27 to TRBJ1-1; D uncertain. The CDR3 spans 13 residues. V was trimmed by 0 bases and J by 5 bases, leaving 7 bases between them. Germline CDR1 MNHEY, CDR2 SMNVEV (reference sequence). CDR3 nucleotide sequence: TGTGCCAGCAGTTTATCCTTGGGGACTGAAGCTTTCTTT. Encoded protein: CASSLSLGTEAFF.

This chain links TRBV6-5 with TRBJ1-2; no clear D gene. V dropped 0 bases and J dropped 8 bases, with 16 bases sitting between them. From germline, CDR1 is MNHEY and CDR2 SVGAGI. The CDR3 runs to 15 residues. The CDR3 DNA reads TGTGCCAGCAGTTACTCAGGTGGCCGAGGGTTAGGCTACACCTTC. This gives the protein CASSYSGGRGLGYTF.

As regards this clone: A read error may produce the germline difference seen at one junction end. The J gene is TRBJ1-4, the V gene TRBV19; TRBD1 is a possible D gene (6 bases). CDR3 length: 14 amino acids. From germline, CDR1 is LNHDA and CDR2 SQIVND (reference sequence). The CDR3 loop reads CASTPRTGRENLFF. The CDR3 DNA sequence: TGTGCCAGTACTCCGAGAACAGGGAGGGAAAACCTGTTTTTT.

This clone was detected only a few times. The CDR3 here is CASSQVSTTVNTEAFF. DNA of the CDR3: TGCGCCAGCAGCCAAGTCTCTACCACAGTGAACACTGAAGCTTTCTTT. The chain joins TRBV4-1 to TRBJ1-1; D remains unclear. CDR3 length equals 16 residues. Trimming shortened V by 1 base and J by 0 bases, and 12 bases separated the two germline ends. Germline CDR1 is MGHRA and CDR2 is YSYEKL.

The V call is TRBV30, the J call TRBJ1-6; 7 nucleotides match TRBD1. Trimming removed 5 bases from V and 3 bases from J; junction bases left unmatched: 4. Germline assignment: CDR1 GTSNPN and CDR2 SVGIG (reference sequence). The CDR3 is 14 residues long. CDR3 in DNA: TGTGCCTGGGACAGGGTGGGCTATAATTCACCCCTCCACTTT. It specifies CAWDRVGYNSPLHF.

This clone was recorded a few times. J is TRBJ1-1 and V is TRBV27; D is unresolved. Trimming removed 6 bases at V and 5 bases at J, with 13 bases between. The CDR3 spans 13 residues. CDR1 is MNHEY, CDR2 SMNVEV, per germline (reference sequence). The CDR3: CASRPLSGTEAFF. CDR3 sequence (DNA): TGTGCCAGCAGGCCCTTGTCAGGAACTGAAGCTTTCTTT.

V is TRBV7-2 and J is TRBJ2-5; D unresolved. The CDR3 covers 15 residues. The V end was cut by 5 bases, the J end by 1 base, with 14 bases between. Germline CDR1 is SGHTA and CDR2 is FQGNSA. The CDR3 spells CASSPWARLQETQYF. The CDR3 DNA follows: TGTGCCAGCAGCCCCTGGGCGCGGCTCCAAGAGACCCAGTACTTC.

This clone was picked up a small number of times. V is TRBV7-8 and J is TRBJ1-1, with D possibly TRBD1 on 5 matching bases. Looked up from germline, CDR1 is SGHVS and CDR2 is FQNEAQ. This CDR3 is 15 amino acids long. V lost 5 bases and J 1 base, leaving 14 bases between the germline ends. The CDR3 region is CASSLHDRPNTEAFF. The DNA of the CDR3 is TGTGCCAGCAGCCTGCATGACAGACCGAACACTGAAGCTTTCTTT.

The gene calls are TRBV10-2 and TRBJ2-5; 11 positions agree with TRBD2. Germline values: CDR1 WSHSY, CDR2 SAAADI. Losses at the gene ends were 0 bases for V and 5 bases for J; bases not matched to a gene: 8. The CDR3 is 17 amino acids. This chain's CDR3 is CASSESVSGRAVETQYF. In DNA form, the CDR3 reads TGCGCCAGCAGTGAGTCGGTTAGCGGGAGGGCCGTGGAGACCCAGTACTTC.

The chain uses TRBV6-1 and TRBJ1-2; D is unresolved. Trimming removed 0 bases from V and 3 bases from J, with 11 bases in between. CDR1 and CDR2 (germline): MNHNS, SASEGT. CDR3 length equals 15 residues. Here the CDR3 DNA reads TGTGCCAGCAGTGAAGCGACCGCCGGACACTATGGCTACACCTTC. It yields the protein CASSEATAGHYGYTF.

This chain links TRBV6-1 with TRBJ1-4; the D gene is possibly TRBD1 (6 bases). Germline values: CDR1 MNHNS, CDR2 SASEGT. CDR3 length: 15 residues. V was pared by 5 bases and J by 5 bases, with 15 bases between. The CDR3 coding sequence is TGTGCCAGCAGTAACCCGACAGGTGTGAATGAAAAACTGTTTTTT. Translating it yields CASSNPTGVNEKLFF.

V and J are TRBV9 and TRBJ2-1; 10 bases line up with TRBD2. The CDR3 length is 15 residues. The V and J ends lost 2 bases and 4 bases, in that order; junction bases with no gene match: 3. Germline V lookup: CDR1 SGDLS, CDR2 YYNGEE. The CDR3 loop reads CASSVSGGIYNEQFF. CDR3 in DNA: TGTGCCAGCAGCGTTAGCGGGGGGATATACAATGAGCAGTTCTTC.

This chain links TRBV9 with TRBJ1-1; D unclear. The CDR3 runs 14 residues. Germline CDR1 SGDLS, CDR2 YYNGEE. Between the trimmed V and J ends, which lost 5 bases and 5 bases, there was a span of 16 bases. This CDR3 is CASSPLYPRTEAFF. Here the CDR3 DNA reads TGTGCCAGCAGTCCTCTATACCCGAGAACTGAAGCTTTCTTT.

This chain's CDR3 is CASTRSKSNQPQHF. DNA for the CDR3: TGTGCCAGTACCCGTTCGAAAAGCAATCAGCCCCAGCATTTT. This chain uses TRBV19 with TRBJ1-5; D unclear. Germline loops: CDR1 LNHDA, CDR2 SQIVND (reference sequence). The CDR3 has 14 residues. V was clipped by 7 bases and J by 1 base, with 11 bases between them. The full variable domain, with the rest looked up from reference TRBV19 and TRBJ1-5, is DGGITQSPKYLFRKEGQNVTLSCEQNLNHDAMYWYRQDPGQGLRLIYYSQIVNDFQKGDIAEGYSVSREKKESFPLTVTSAQKNPTAFYLCASTRSKSNQPQHFGDGTRLSIL.

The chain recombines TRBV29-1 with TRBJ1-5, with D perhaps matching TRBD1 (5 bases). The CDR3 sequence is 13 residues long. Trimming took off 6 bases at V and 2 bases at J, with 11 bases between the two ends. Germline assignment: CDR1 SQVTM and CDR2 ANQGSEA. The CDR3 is CSVWGGGNQPQHF. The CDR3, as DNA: TGCAGCGTGTGGGGAGGGGGCAATCAGCCCCAGCATTTT.

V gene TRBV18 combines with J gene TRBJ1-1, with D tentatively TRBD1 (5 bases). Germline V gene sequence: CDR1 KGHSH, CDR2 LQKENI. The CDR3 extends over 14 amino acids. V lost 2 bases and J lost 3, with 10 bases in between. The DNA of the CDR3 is TGTGCCAGCTCACCAGGGTGGGGGGACACTGAAGCTTTCTTT. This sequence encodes CASSPGWGDTEAFF.

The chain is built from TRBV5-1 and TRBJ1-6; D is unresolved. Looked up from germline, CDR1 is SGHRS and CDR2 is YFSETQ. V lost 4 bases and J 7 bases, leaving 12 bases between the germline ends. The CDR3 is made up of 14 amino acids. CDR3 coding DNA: TGCGCCAGCAGCGAGGGTGGACCGAATTCACCCCTCCACTTT. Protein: CASSEGGPNSPLHF.

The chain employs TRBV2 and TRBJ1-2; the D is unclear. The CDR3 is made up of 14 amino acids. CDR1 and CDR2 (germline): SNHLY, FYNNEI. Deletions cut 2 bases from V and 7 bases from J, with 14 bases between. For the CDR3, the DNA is TGTGCCAGCAGTGAACTTTTGGCGGCCCCTGGCTACACCTTC. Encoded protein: CASSELLAAPGYTF.

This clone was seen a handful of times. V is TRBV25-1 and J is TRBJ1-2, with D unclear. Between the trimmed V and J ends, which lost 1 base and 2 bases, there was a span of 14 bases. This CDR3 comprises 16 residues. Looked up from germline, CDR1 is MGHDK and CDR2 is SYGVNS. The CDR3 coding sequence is TGTGCCAGCAGTGAATTGGGCCAGCCCAAGAACTATGGCTACACCTTC. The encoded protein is CASSELGQPKNYGYTF.

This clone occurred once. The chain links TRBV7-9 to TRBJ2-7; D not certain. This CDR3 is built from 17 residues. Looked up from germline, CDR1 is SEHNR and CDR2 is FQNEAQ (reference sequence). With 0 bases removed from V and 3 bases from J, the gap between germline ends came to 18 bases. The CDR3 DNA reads TGTGCCAGCAGCTTAGCGAACGTCAAGTTGGGCTTCTACGAGCAGTACTTC. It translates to CASSLANVKLGFYEQYF. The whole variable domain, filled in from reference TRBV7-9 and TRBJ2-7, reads DTGVSQNPRHKITKRGQNVTFRCDPISEHNRLYWYRQTLGQGPEFLTYFQNEAQLEKSRLLSDRFSAERPKGSFSTLEIQRTEQGDSAMYLCASSLANVKLGFYEQYFGPGTRLTVT.

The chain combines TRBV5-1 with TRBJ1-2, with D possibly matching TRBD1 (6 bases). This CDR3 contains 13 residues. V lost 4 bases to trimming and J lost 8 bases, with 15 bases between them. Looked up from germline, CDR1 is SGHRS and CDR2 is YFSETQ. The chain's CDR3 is CASSTDSLEGYTF. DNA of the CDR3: TGCGCCAGCAGCACGGACAGCTTGGAAGGCTACACCTTC.

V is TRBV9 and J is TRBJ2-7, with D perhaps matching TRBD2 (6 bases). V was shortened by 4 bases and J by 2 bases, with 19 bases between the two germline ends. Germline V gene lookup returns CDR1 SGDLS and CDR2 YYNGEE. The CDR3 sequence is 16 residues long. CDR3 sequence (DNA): TGTGCCAGCAGCCCCCGTCGGGGGACCGTGCCCTACGAGCAGTACTTC. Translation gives CASSPRRGTVPYEQYF.

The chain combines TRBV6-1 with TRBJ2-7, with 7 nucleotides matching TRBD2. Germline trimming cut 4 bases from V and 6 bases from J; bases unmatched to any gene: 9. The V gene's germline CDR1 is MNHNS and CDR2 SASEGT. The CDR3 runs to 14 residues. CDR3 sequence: CASSGDSGGGEQYF. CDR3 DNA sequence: TGTGCCAGCAGTGGGGACTCCGGCGGGGGCGAGCAGTACTTC.

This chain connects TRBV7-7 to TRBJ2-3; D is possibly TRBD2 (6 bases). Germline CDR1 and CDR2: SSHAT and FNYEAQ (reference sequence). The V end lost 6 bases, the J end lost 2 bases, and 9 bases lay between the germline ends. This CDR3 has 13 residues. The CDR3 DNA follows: TGTGCCAGCAGTCGCGGGACCACAGATACGCAGTATTTT. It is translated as CASSRGTTDTQYF.